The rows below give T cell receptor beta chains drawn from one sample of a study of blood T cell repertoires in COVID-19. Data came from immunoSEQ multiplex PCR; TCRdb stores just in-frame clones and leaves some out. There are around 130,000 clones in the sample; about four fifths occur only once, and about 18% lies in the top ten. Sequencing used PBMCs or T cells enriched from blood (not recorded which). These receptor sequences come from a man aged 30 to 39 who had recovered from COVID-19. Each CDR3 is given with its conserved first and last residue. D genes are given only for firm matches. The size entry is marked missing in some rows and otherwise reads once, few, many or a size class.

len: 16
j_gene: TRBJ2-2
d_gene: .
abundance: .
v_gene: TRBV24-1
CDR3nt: TGTGCCACCAGTACAGGGCAAGCGGGACACACCGGGGAGCTGTTTTTT
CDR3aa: CATSTGQAGHTGELFF

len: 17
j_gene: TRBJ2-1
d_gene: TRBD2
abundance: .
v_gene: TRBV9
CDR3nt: TGTGCCAGCAGCTCCTCCCTAGGGACTAGCGGGCGTAATGAGCAGTTCTTC
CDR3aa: CASSSSLGTSGRNEQFF

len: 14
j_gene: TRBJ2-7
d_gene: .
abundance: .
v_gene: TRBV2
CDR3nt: TGTGCCAGCAGTGAAGGTGGCCGAACCTACGAGCAGTACTTC
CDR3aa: CASSEGGRTYEQYF

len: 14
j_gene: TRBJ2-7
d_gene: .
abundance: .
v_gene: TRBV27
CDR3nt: TGTGCCAGCCAAGATAGCGACAACTCCTACGAGCAGTACTTC
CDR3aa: CASQDSDNSYEQYF

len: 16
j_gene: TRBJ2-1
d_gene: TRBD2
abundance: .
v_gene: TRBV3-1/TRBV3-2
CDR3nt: TGTGCCAGCAGCTGGGGACCGGGACTAAGCTACAATGAGCAGTTCTTC
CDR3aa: CASSWGPGLSYNEQFF

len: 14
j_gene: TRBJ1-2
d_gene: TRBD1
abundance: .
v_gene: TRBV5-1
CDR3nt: TGCGCCAGCAGCTCGACAGGGGACGACTATGGCTACACCTTC
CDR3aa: CASSSTGDDYGYTF

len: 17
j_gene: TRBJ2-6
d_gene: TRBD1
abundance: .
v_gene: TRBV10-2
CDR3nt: TGCGCCAGCAGTGAGGACAGGGGGGAGACTGGGGCCAACGTCCTGACTTTC
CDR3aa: CASSEDRGETGANVLTF

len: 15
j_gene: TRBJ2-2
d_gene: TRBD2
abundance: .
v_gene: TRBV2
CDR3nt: TGTGCCAGCAGTGAACTTAGCGGGAGTTCCGGGGAGCTGTTTTTT
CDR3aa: CASSELSGSSGELFF

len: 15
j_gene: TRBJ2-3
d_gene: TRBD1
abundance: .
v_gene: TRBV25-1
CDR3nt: TGTGCCAGCAGAAACAACAGGGGCACCCAGGATACGCAGTATTTT
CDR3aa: CASRNNRGTQDTQYF

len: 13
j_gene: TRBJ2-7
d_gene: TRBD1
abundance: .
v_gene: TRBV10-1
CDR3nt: TGCGCCAGCAGTAGACAGGGGGCCTACGAGCAGTACTTC
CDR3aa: CASSRQGAYEQYF

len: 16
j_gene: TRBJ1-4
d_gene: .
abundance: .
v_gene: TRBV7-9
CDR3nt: TGTGCCAGCAGCTTAGGGGGCGGACCAACTAATGAAAAACTGTTTTTT
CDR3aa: CASSLGGGPTNEKLFF

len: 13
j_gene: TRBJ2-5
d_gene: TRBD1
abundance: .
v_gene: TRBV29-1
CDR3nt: TGCAGCGTTGTAGGGGGCATGCGGGAGACCCAGTACTTC
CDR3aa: CSVVGGMRETQYF

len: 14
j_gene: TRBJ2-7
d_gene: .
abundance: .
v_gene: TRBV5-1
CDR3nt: TGCGCCAGCAGCTTGGGGGTCGAGGGAGGCGAGCAGTACTTC
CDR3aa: CASSLGVEGGEQYF

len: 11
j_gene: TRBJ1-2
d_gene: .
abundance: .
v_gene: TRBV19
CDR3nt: TGTGCCAGTAGTAGAGACTATGGCTACACCTTC
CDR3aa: CASSRDYGYTF

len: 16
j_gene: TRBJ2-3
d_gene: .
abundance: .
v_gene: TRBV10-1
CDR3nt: TGCGCCAGCAGTGATGCCTTGGGGGGAGTTACAGATACGCAGTATTTT
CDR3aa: CASSDALGGVTDTQYF

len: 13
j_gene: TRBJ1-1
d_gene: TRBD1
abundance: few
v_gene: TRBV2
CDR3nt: TGTGCCAGCAGGGCGACAGGGTCCACTGAAGCTTTCTTT
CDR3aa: CASRATGSTEAFF

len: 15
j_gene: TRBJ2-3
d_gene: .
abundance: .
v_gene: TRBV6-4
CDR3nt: TGTGCCAGCAGTGACGGGCCAGGGGGCACAGATACGCAGTATTTT
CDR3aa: CASSDGPGGTDTQYF

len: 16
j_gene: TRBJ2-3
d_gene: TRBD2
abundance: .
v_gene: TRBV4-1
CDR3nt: TGCGCCAGCAGCCAAGGGTGGGCGGGGGACACAGATACGCAGTATTTT
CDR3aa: CASSQGWAGDTDTQYF

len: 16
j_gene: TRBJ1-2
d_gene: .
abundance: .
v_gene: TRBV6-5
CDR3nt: TGTGCCAGCAGTTGGCCAGTACGGGGGGGAAACTATGGCTACACCTTC
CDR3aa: CASSWPVRGGNYGYTF

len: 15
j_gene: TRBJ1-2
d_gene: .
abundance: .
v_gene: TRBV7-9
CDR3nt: TGTGCCAGCAGCTTATCTGGGGGGGACAACTATGGCTACACCTTC
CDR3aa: CASSLSGGDNYGYTF

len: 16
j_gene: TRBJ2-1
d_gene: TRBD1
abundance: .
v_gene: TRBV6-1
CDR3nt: TGTGCCAGCAGTGGGAACAGGGGTAAGGGGTACAATGAGCAGTTCTTC
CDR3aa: CASSGNRGKGYNEQFF

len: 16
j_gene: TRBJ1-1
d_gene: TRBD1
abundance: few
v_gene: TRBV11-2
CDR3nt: TGTGCCAGCAGCTTTGGGGGACAGGGGTCCAACACTGAAGCTTTCTTT
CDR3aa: CASSFGGQGSNTEAFF

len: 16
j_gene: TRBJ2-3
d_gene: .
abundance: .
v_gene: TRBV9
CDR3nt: TGTGCCAGCAGCGTCCGGGATAGCGGTAGCACAGATACGCAGTATTTT
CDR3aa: CASSVRDSGSTDTQYF

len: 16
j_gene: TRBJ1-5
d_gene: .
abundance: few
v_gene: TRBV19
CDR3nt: TGTGCCAGTAGTATAGGGGAGGGTTCGGGCAATCAGCCCCAGCATTTT
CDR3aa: CASSIGEGSGNQPQHF

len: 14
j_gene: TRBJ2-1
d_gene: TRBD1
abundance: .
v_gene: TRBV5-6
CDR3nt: TGTGCCAGCAGCCACAGGGGGCGCCACAATGAGCAGTTCTTC
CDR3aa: CASSHRGRHNEQFF

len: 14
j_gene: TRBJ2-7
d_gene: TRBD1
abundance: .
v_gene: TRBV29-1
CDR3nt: TGCAGCGTCGTTGGGACAGGAGCTCCCTACGAGCAGTACTTC
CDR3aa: CSVVGTGAPYEQYF

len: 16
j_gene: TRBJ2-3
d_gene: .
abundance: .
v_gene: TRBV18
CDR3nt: TGTGCCAGCTCCCCAACAGGAGGGGGCGTCTCAGATACGCAGTATTTT
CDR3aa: CASSPTGGGVSDTQYF

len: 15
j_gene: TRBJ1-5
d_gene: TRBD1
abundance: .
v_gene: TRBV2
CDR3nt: TGTGCCAGCAGTGCGGGACAGGGCAGCAATCAGCCCCAGCATTTT
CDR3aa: CASSAGQGSNQPQHF

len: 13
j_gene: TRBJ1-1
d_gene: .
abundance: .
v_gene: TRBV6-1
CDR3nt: TGTGCCAGCAGTGAATTGTACAGGGCTGAAGCTTTCTTT
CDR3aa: CASSELYRAEAFF

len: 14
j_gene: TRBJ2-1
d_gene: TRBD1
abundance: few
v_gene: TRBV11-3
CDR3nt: TGTGCCAGCAGCCTAGGGGCAGGGGGCAATGAGCAGTTCTTC
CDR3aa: CASSLGAGGNEQFF

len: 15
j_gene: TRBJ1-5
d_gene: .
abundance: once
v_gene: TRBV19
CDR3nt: TGTGCCAGTAGTATGGGGGGAGTAAGCAATCAGCCCCAGCATTTT
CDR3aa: CASSMGGVSNQPQHF

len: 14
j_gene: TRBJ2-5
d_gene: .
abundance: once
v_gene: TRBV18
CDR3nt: TGTGCCAGCTCACCACCTAGCCGACAAGAGACCCAGTACTTC
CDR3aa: CASSPPSRQETQYF

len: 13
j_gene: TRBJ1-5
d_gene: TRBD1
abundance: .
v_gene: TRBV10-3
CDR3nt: TGTGCCATCAGAGAGGACAGGGTTGGGCCCCAGCATTTT
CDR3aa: CAIREDRVGPQHF

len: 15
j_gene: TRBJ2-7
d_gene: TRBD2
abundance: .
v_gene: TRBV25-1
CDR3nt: TGTGCCAGCAGTCGCTCCCTAGCGGGAGTCGACGAGCAGTACTTC
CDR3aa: CASSRSLAGVDEQYF

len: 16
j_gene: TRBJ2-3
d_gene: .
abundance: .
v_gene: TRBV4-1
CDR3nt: TGCGCCAGCAGCCAAGCAGGGCAGGGAAGCACAGATACGCAGTATTTT
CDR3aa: CASSQAGQGSTDTQYF

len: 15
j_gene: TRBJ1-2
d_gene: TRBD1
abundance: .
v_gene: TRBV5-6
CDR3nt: TGTGCCAGCATTATGACAGGGGCCTCCTCTATCGGCTACACCTTC
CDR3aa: CASIMTGASSIGYTF

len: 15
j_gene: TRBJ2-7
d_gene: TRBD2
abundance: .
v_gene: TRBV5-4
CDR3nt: TGTGCCAGCAGTCGGACTAGCGGAAGCTCCTACGAGCAGTACTTC
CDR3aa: CASSRTSGSSYEQYF

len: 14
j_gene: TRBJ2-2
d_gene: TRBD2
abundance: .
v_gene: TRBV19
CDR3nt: TGTGCCAGTGAGACTAGCGGGGGGGCCGGGGAGCTGTTTTTT
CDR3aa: CASETSGGAGELFF

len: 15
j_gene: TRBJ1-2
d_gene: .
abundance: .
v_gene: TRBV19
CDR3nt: TGTGCCAGTAGTATTATGGGCGCCCCGGACTATGGCTACACCTTC
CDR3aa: CASSIMGAPDYGYTF

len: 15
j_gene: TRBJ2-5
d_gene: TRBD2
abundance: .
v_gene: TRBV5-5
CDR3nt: TGTGCCAGCAGCTTGAGGAGAGCGGGGCCCGGGGCCCAGTACTTC
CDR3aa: CASSLRRAGPGAQYF

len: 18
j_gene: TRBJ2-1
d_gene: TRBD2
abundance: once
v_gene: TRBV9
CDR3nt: TGTGCCAGCAGCCCAAGACTCACGACTAGCGGCCTACCCAATGAGCAGTTCTTC
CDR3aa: CASSPRLTTSGLPNEQFF

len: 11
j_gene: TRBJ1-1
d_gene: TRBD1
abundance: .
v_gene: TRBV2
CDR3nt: TGTGCCAGAGCCCAGGGGGGTGAAGCTTTCTTT
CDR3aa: CARAQGGEAFF

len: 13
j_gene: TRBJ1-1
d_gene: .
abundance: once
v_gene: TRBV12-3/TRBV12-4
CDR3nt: TGTGCCAGCAGTCGATCCTTCCAGGAAGAAGCTTTCTTT
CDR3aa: CASSRSFQEEAFF

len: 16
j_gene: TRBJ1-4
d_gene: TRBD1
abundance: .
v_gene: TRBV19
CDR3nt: TGTGCCAGTAGCTACGGGACAGCCGCCGGGAATGAAAAACTGTTTTTT
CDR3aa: CASSYGTAAGNEKLFF

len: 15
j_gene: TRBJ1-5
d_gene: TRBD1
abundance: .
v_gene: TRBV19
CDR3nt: TGTGCCAGTAGTAAGGGACAGGGGGCCAATCAGCCCCAGCATTTT
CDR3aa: CASSKGQGANQPQHF

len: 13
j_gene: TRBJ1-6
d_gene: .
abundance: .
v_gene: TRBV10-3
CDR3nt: TGTGCCACCCAACCTGGACTTGATTCACCCCTCCACTTT
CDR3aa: CATQPGLDSPLHF

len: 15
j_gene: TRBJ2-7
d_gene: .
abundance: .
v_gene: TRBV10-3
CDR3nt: TGTGCCATCAGTTCTCTTACATTCAGGGCGTACGAGCAGTACTTC
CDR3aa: CAISSLTFRAYEQYF

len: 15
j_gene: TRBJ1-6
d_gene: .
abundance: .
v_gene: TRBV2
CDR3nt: TGTGCCAGCCGGGAGGGGGACTCCTATAATTCACCCCTCCACTTT
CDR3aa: CASREGDSYNSPLHF

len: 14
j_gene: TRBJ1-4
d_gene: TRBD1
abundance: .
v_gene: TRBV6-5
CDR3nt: TGTGCCAGCAGGTCGACAGGGGAAGTTGAAAAACTGTTTTTT
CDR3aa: CASRSTGEVEKLFF

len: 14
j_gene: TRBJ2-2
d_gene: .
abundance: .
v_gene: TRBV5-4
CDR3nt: TGTGCCAGCAGCTTGGAGCAGGGTGCCGGGGAGCTGTTTTTT
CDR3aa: CASSLEQGAGELFF

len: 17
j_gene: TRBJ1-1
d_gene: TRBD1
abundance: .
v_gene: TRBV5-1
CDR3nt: TGCGCCAGCAGCTTCGGACAGGGGGCGCGGGGGAACACTGAAGCTTTCTTT
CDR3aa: CASSFGQGARGNTEAFF

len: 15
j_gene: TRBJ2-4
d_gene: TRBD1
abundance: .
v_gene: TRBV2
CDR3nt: TGTGCCAGCAGCGCAGACAGGGGTTCGCAAAACATTCAGTACTTC
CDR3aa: CASSADRGSQNIQYF